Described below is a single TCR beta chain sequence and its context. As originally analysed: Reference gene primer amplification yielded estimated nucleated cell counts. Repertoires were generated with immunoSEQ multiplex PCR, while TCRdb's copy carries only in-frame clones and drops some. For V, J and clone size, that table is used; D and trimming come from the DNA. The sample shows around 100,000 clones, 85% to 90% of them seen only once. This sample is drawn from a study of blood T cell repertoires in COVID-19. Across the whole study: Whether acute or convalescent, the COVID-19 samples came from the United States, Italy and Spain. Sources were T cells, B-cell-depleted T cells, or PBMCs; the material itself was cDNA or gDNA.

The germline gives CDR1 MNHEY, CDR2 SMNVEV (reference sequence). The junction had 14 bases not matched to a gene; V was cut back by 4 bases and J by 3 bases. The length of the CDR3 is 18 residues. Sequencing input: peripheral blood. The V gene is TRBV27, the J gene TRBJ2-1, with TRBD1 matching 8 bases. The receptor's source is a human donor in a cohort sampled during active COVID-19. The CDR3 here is CASSSLSRGPLLYNEQFF. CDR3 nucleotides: TGTGCCAGCAGTTCGCTCTCCAGGGGGCCCCTCCTCTACAATGAGCAGTTCTTC.